Following are 10 T cell receptor beta chains from one sample sequenced in a study of T cell changes during pregnancy in multiple sclerosis. Some clones are missing from TCRdb's copy, which holds only in-frame ones; the method was immunoSEQ multiplex PCR. The profile shows fewer than 35,000 clones, 91% of them singletons. The material sequenced was CD4+ T cells from peripheral blood mononuclear cells, taken in the third trimester of pregnancy. The receptors here all came from a female donor in good health, enrolled as a control in a pregnancy study.

A single count supports this clone. The chain employs TRBV5-1 and TRBJ2-7; 8 bases map to TRBD1. CDR1 and CDR2 (germline): SGHRS, YFSETQ. The CDR3 has 16 residues. Trimming removed 0 bases from V and 3 bases from J; junction bases left unmatched: 8. This CDR3 reads CASSLERTGILYEQYF. CDR3 bases: TGCGCCAGCAGCTTGGAACGGACAGGGATCCTCTACGAGCAGTACTTC. Full variable domain (remainder filled in from reference TRBV5-1 and TRBJ2-7): KAGVTQTPRYLIKTRGQQVTLSCSPISGHRSVSWYQQTPGQGLQFLFEYFSETQRNKGNFPGRFSGRQFSNSRSEMNVSTLELGDSALYLCASSLERTGILYEQYFGPGTRLTVT.

This chain uses TRBV19 with TRBJ1-1; tentatively, D is TRBD1 (6 bases). Per germline, CDR1 LNHDA and CDR2 SQIVND (reference sequence). The CDR3 runs 13 residues. With 8 bases removed from V and 0 bases from J, the gap between germline ends came to 10 bases. The CDR3 bases are TGTGCCAGTGTGGACAGACTGAACACTGAAGCTTTCTTT. As protein: CASVDRLNTEAFF.

The chain has TRBV28 and TRBJ2-3; TRBD2 matches 8 bases. After removal of 6 bases from V and 10 bases from J, the junction contained 12 bases not matched to a gene. Germline V gene lookup returns CDR1 MDHEN and CDR2 SYDVKM. The CDR3 runs 14 residues. The CDR3 sequence is CASRSGGRPMAQYF. The DNA of the CDR3 is TGTGCCAGCAGAAGCGGGGGCCGACCCATGGCGCAGTATTTT.

The chain joins TRBV5-1 to TRBJ2-1; 13 bases agree with TRBD2. J lost 9 bases, V lost 0 bases, and 6 bases had no gene match. The CDR3 has 16 amino acids. In germline, CDR1 is SGHRS, CDR2 YFSETQ. CDR3 nucleotide sequence: TGCGCCAGCAGCTTGGAAGGGACTAGCGGGATTCTTGAGCAGTTCTTC. This sequence encodes CASSLEGTSGILEQFF. Using reference TRBV5-1 and TRBJ2-1 for the parts outside the CDR3, the full variable domain is KAGVTQTPRYLIKTRGQQVTLSCSPISGHRSVSWYQQTPGQGLQFLFEYFSETQRNKGNFPGRFSGRQFSNSRSEMNVSTLELGDSALYLCASSLEGTSGILEQFFGPGTRLTVL.

The chain carries TRBV18 and TRBJ1-2, with 9 bases lining up with TRBD1. CDR1 and CDR2 from the germline V gene are KGHSH and LQKENI. V lost 2 bases, J lost 6 bases, and 7 bases stayed unmatched. The CDR3 spans 15 residues. The CDR3 reads CASSPILGTGNGYTF. The CDR3 coding sequence is TGTGCCAGCTCACCAATTCTCGGGACAGGGAATGGCTACACCTTC. The whole variable domain, filled in from reference TRBV18 and TRBJ1-2, reads NAGVMQNPRHLVRRRGQEARLRCSPMKGHSHVYWYRQLPEEGLKFMVYLQKENIIDESGMPKERFSAEFPKEGPSILRIQQVVRGDSAAYFCASSPILGTGNGYTFGSGTRLTVV.

The chain links TRBV19 to TRBJ1-4; TRBD1 agrees at 7 bases. The CDR3 loop spans 15 amino acids. After removal of 4 bases from V and 7 bases from J, the junction contained 9 bases not matched to a gene. Germline-derived CDR1 and CDR2 are LNHDA and SQIVND (reference sequence). CDR3 nucleotides: TGTGCCAGTAGTACATCGGGACAGAAATTTGAAAAACTGTTTTTT. Its translation is CASSTSGQKFEKLFF.

The CDR3: CASKLQGEGNQPQHF. CDR3 sequence (DNA): TGTGCCAGTAAGTTACAGGGGGAGGGAAATCAGCCCCAGCATTTT. J is TRBJ1-5 and V is TRBV19; 8 bases map to TRBD1. CDR3 size: 15 residues. V trimming: 7 bases; J trimming: 4 bases; junction bases outside the gene matches: 9. Germline CDR1 and CDR2: LNHDA and SQIVND (reference sequence).

CDR3 nucleotide sequence: TGTGCCAGCAGCTCCAGACTAGCGGGGTTCCAAGAGACCCAGTACTTC. Protein: CASSSRLAGFQETQYF. This rearrangement joins TRBV7-2 to TRBJ2-5, with 11 bases matching TRBD2. This CDR3 spans 16 amino acids. V was pared by 4 bases and J by 1 base, with 5 bases of the junction left unmatched. CDR1 SGHTA and CDR2 FQGNSA come from the germline V gene.

The chain has TRBV19 and TRBJ1-5, with D perhaps TRBD1 (6 bases). The CDR3 is 13 amino acids. Germline V gives CDR1 LNHDA, CDR2 SQIVND (reference sequence). Between the trimmed V and J ends, which lost 7 bases and 4 bases, there was a span of 11 bases. The CDR3 bases are TGTGCCAGTAATTCCAGGGGAAATCAGCCCCAGCATTTT. Encoded protein: CASNSRGNQPQHF.

The J gene is TRBJ1-4, the V gene TRBV30; D is uncertain. In germline, CDR1 is GTSNPN, CDR2 SVGIG (reference sequence). Trimming took off 0 bases at V and 0 bases at J, with 14 bases between the two ends. The CDR3 extends over 17 amino acids. CDR3 sequence (DNA): TGTGCCTGGAGTGTACGGCGGGATTCGACAACTAATGAAAAACTGTTTTTT. Its translation: CAWSVRRDSTTNEKLFF.